The present T cell receptor beta chain was sequenced within a study of glioma-infiltrating T cells. Study background: Low-grade gliomas were grade II; glioblastomas were grade IV at initial diagnosis. Presurgical dexamethasone in glioma patients lasted six or fewer days. The study's findings and limits: Patients with low tissue-blood divergence carried a signature set of shared blood CDR3 motifs. Gliomas, especially low-grade, showed above-expected tissue-blood divergence; non-neoplastic patients showed below.

Using RNA template, CDR3s of TCR alpha and beta were amplified with iRepertoire arm-PCR. TCRdb reprocessed the multiplex PCR reads via MiXCR and lists one record per CDR3 protein. This table holds 400,000 or so distinct CDR3 sequences, approximately 42% found once. This clonotype was recorded a few times. Its antigen remains unidentified. Sample: glioma tissue, nonneoplastic brain tissue, or PBMCs (not recorded which). This TCR derives from a human donor with low-grade glioma or glioblastoma, undergoing nonglioma brain surgery, or in good health (not recorded which).

The CDR3 reads CASSQVLAGVDRTDTQYF. CDR3 DNA: TGCGCCAGCAGCCAAGTACTAGCGGGCGTCGACCGCACAGATACGCAGTATTTT. The rearrangement uses TRBV4-3 and TRBJ2-3, with 9 bases lining up with TRBD2. This CDR3 spans 18 amino acids. V lost 1 base and J lost 1; bases outside the gene matches: 9. The V gene's germline CDR1 is LGHNA and CDR2 YSLEER.